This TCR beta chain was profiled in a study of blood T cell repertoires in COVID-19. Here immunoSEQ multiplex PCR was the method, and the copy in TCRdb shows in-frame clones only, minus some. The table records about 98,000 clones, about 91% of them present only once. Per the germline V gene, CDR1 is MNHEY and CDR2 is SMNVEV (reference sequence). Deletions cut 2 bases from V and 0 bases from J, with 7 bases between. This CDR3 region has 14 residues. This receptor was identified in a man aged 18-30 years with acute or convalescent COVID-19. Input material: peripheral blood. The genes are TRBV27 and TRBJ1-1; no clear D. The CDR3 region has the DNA TGTGCCAGCAGTTTACAGCGGATGAACACTGAAGCTTTCTTT. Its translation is CASSLQRMNTEAFF.